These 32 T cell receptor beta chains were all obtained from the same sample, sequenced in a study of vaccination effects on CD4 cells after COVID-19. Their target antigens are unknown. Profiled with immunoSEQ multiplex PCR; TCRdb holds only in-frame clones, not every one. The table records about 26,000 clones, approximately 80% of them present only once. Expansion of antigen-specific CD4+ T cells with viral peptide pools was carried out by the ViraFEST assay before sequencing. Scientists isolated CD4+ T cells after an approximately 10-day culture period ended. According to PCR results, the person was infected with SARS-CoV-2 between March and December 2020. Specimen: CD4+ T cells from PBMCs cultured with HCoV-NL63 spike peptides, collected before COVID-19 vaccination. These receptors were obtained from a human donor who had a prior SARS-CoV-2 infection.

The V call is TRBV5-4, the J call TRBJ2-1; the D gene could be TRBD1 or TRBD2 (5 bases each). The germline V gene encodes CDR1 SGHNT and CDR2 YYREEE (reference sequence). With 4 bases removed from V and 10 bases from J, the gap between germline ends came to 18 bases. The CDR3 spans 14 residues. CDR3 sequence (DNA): TGTGCCAGCAGCGTAAGGACCGGGGCATGGGAGCAGTTCTTC. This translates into CASSVRTGAWEQFF.

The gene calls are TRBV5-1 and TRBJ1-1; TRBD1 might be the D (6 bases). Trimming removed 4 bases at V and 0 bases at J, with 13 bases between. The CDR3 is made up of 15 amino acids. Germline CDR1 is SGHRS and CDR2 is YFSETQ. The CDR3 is CASSAWTVMNTEAFF. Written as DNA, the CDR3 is TGCGCCAGCAGCGCATGGACAGTCATGAACACTGAAGCTTTCTTT. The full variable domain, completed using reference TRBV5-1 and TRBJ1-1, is KAGVTQTPRYLIKTRGQQVTLSCSPISGHRSVSWYQQTPGQGLQFLFEYFSETQRNKGNFPGRFSGRQFSNSRSEMNVSTLELGDSALYLCASSAWTVMNTEAFFGQGTRLTVV.

CDR3 amino acids: CAWSVRVLGEQYF. The CDR3 nucleotides read TGTGCCTGGAGTGTTAGGGTCTTAGGCGAGCAGTACTTC. The chain recombines TRBV30 with TRBJ2-7; D is unclear. This CDR3 is built from 13 residues. The V gene lost 0 bases and the J gene lost 6 bases, with 12 bases spanning the gap. Looked up from germline, CDR1 is GTSNPN and CDR2 is SVGIG (reference sequence).

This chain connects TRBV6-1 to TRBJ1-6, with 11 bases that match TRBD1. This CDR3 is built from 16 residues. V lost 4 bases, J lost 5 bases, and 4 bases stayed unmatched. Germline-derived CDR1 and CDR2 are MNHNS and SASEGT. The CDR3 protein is CASSGGQGGHNSPLHF. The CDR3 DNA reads TGTGCCAGCAGTGGGGGACAGGGGGGGCATAATTCACCCCTCCACTTT.

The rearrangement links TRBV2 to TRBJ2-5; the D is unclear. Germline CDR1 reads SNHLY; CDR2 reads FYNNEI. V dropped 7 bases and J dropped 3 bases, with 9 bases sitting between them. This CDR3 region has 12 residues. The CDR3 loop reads CASTYAKETQYF. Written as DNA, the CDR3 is TGTGCCAGCACGTATGCAAAAGAGACCCAGTACTTC.

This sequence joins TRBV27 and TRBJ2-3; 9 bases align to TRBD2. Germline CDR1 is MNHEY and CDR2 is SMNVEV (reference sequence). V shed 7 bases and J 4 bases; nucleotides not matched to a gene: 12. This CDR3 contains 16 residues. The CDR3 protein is CASNQFASGTADTQYF. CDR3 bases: TGTGCCAGCAATCAGTTTGCTAGCGGGACGGCAGATACGCAGTATTTT.

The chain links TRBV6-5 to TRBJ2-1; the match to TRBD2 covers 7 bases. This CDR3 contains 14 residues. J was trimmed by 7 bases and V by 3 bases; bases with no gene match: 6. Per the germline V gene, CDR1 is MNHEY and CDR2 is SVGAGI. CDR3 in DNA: TGTGCCAGCAGTTATGGACTAGAACGAAATGAGCAGTTCTTC. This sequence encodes CASSYGLERNEQFF.

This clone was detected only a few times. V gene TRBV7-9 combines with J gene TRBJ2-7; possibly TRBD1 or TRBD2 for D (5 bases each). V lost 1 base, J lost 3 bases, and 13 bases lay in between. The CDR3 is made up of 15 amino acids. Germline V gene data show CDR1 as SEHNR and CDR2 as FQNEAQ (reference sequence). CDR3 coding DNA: TGTGCCAGCAGCTTAGGAAAGAGGGGTAACTACGAGCAGTACTTC. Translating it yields CASSLGKRGNYEQYF.

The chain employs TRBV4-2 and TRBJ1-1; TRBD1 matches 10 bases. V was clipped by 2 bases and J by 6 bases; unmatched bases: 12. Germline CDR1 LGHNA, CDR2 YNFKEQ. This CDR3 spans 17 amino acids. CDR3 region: CASSQIRGTGAGAEAFF. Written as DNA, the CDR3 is TGTGCCAGCAGCCAAATTCGGGGGACAGGGGCTGGGGCTGAAGCTTTCTTT.

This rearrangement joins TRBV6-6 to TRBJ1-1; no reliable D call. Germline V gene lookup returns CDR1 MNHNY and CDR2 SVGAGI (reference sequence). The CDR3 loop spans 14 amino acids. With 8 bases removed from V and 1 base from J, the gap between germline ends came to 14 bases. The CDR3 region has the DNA TGTGCCAGCGGAGTGATGGTGGGGAACACTGAAGCTTTCTTT. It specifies CASGVMVGNTEAFF.

CDR3 coding DNA: TGTGCCAGCAGCCCAATCCCGGGACAGGGGAACAATGAGCAGTTCTTC. It translates to CASSPIPGQGNNEQFF. The gene calls are TRBV3-1 (or the pseudogene TRBV3-2) and TRBJ2-1; TRBD1 matches at 10 bases. This CDR3 comprises 16 residues. V shed 4 bases and J 5 bases; nucleotides not matched to a gene: 8. Germline V gene sequence: CDR1 LGHDT, CDR2 YNNKEL (reference sequence).

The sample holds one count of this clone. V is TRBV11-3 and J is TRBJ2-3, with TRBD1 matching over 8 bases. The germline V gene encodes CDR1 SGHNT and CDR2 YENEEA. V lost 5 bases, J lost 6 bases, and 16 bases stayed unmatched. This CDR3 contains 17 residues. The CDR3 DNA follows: TGTGCCAGCAGCGAGCGAATCCAGGGGGCCACATTTGATACGCAGTATTTT. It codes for CASSERIQGATFDTQYF.

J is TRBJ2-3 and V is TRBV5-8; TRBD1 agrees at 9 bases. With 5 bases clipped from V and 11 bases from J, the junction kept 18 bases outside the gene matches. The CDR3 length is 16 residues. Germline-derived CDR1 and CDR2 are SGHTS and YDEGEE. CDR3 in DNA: TGTGCCAGCAGGCGGACAGGGGCTTCAGCCCAGAGGGGGCAGTATTTT. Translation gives CASRRTGASAQRGQYF.

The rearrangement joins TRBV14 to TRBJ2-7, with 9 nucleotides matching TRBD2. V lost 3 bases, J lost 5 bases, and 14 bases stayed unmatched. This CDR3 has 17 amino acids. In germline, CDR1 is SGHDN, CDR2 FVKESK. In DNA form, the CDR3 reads TGTGCCAGCAGCCAGCCTGGTTGGTCTAGCGGGACGGACGAGCAGTACTTC. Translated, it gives CASSQPGWSSGTDEQYF.

This CDR3 is CASRMVGIEQYF. CDR3 bases: TGTGCCAGCAGAATGGTCGGGATCGAGCAGTACTTC. This sequence joins TRBV2 and TRBJ2-7; tentatively, D is TRBD2 (5 bases). V lost 6 bases, J lost 6 bases, and 12 bases lay in between. CDR1 SNHLY and CDR2 FYNNEI come from the germline V gene. There are 12 residues in the CDR3.

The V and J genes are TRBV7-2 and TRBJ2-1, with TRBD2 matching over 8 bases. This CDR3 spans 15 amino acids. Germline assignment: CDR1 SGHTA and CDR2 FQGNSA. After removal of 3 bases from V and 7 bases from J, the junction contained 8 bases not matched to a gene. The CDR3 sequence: CASSFFSAGDNEQFF. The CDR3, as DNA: TGTGCCAGCAGCTTCTTCTCAGCGGGGGATAATGAGCAGTTCTTC.

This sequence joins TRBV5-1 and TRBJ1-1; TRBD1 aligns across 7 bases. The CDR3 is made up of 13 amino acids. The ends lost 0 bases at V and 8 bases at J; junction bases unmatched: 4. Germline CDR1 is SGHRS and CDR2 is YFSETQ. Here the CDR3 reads CASSLETQGEAFF. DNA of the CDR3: TGCGCCAGCAGCTTGGAAACACAGGGGGAAGCTTTCTTT.

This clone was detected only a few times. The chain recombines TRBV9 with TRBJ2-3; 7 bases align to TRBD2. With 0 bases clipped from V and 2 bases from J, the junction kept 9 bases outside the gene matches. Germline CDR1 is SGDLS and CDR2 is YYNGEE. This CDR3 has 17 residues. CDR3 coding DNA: TGTGCCAGCAGCGTAGAAGGTGGGGGGGTGCTCACAGATACGCAGTATTTT. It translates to CASSVEGGGVLTDTQYF.

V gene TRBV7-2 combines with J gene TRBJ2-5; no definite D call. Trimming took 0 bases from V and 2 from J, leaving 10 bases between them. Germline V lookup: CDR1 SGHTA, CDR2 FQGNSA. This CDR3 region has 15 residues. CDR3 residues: CASSLALALQETQYF. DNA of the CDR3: TGTGCCAGCAGCTTAGCGCTGGCCCTTCAAGAGACCCAGTACTTC. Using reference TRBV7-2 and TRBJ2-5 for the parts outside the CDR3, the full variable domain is GAGVSQSPSNKVTEKGKDVELRCDPISGHTALYWYRQSLGQGLEFLIYFQGNSAPDKSGLPSDRFSAERTGGSVSTLTIQRTQQEDSAVYLCASSLALALQETQYFGPGTRLLVL.

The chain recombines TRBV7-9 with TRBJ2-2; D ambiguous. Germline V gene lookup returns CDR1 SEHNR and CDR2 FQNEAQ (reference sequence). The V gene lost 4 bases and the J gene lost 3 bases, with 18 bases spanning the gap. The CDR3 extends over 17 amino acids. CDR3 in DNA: TGTGCCAGCAGCTCGCGGTTGTGGAACCGGGACACCGGGGAGCTGTTTTTT. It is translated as CASSSRLWNRDTGELFF.

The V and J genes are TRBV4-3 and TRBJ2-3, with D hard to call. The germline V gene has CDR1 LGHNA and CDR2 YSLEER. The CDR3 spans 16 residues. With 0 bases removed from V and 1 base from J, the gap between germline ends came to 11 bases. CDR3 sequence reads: CASSQDWSTGTDTQYF. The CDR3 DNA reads TGCGCCAGCAGCCAAGATTGGTCCACCGGCACAGATACGCAGTATTTT.

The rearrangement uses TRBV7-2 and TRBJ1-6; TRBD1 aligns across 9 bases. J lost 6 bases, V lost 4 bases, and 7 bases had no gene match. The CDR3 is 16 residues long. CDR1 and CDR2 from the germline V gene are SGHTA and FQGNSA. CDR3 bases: TGTGCCAGCAGCTGGGGACAGGGAAGGGGTAATTCACCCCTCCACTTT. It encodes CASSWGQGRGNSPLHF.

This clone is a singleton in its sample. CDR3 protein: CASSYWGLAGVPYEQYF. DNA for the CDR3: TGTGCCAGCAGTTACTGGGGACTAGCGGGTGTTCCTTACGAGCAGTACTTC. This rearrangement joins TRBV6-2 or TRBV6-3 to TRBJ2-7; 12 positions agree with TRBD2. Germline V gene data show CDR1 as MNHEY and CDR2 as SVGEGT. This CDR3 spans 17 amino acids. V shed 1 base and J 4 bases; nucleotides not matched to a gene: 8.

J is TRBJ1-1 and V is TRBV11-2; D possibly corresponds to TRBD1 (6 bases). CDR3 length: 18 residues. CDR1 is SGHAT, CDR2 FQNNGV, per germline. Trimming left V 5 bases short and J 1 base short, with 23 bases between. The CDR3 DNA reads TGTGCCAGCAGCCTCGTACTGGGAAACGGACAGAAGAACACTGAAGCTTTCTTT. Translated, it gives CASSLVLGNGQKNTEAFF.

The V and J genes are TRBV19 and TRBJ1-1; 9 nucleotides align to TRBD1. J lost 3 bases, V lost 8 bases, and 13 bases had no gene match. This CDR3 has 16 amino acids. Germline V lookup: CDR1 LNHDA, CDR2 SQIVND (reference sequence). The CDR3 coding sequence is TGTGCCAGTGGCAACCACCGGGACAGGGCCCACACTGAAGCTTTCTTT. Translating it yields CASGNHRDRAHTEAFF.

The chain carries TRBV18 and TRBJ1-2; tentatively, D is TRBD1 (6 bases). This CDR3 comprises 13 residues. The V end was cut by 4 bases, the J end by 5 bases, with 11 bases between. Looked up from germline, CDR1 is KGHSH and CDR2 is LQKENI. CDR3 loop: CASSQDSQYGYTF. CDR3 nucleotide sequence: TGTGCCAGCTCACAGGACAGCCAGTATGGCTACACCTTC.

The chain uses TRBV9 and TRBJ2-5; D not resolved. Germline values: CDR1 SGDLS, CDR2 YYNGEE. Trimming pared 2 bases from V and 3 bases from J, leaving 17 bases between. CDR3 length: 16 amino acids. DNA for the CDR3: TGTGCCAGCAGCGTCGGCCTTAGGCAGATCGAAGAGACCCAGTACTTC. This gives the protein CASSVGLRQIEETQYF.

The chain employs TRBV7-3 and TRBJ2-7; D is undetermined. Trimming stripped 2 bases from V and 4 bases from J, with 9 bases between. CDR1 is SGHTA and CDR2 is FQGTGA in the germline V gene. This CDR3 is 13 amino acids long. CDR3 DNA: TGTGCCAGCAGCTTATTATACGGGTACGAGCAGTACTTC. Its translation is CASSLLYGYEQYF.

The DNA of the CDR3 is TGCAGTGCTAGTGCTAGCGCGGAGACCCAGTACTTC. It is translated as CSASASAETQYF. The rearrangement links TRBV20-1 to TRBJ2-5; perhaps TRBD2 as D (6 bases). Trimming pared 3 bases from V and 5 bases from J, leaving 10 bases between. Germline V gives CDR1 DFQATT, CDR2 SNEGSKA (reference sequence). This CDR3 has 12 residues.

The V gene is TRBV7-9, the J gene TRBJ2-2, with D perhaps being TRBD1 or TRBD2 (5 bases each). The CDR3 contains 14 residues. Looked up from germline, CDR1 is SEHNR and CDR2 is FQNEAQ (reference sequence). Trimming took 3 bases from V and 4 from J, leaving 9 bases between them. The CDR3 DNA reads TGTGCCAGCAGCTTGGGAGACAGCACCGGGGAGCTGTTTTTT. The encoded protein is CASSLGDSTGELFF.

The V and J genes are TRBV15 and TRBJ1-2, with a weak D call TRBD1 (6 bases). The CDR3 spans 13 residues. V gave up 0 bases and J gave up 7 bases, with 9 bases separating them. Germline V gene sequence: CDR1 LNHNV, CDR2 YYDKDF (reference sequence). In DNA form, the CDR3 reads TGTGCCACCAGCAGAGATCAGGGGTTTGGCTACACCTTC. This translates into CATSRDQGFGYTF.

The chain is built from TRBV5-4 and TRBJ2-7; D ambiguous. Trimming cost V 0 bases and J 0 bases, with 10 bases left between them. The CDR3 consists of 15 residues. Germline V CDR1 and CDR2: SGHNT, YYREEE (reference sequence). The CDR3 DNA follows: TGTGCCAGCAGCTTGGGTGTCGTCACCTCCTACGAGCAGTACTTC. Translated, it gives CASSLGVVTSYEQYF.